This is a list of T cell receptor beta chains from one sample in a study of cytomegalovirus exposure and HLA in healthy donors. Using immunoSEQ multiplex PCR, the repertoire was profiled, and TCRdb retains in-frame clones only, with some absent. The table lists 180,000 or so clones, approximately 85% of them singletons. Sequencing was performed on PBMCs. The receptors originated from a man aged 18 to 30 in good health and CMV-seropositive. CDR3s include the opening cysteine and the closing phenylalanine or tryptophan. Each record gives: V gene, J gene, CDR3 protein.

v_call: TRBV5-1; j_call: TRBJ1-1; cdr3_aa: CASSLGTGYIGEAFF
v_call: TRBV11-2; j_call: TRBJ1-4; cdr3_aa: CASSSTDSEKLFF
v_call: TRBV7-3; j_call: TRBJ2-2; cdr3_aa: CASNPGRNTGELFF
v_call: TRBV4-3; j_call: TRBJ2-1; cdr3_aa: CASSQSGDSYNEQFF
v_call: TRBV30; j_call: TRBJ1-6; cdr3_aa: CAWSSGKAPSSYNSPLHF
v_call: TRBV14; j_call: TRBJ1-2; cdr3_aa: CASSPTPTLYGYTF
v_call: TRBV11-2; j_call: TRBJ2-2; cdr3_aa: CASSPQPGITGELFF
v_call: TRBV5-6; j_call: TRBJ2-7; cdr3_aa: CASSLGDRTSYEQYF
v_call: TRBV7-9; j_call: TRBJ1-4; cdr3_aa: CASSFGGTNEKLFF
v_call: TRBV5-1; j_call: TRBJ2-3; cdr3_aa: CASSVDMATDTQYF
v_call: TRBV7-9; j_call: TRBJ1-6; cdr3_aa: CASSLVLDRYNSPLHF
v_call: TRBV10-1; j_call: TRBJ1-5; cdr3_aa: CASSAGPNQPQHF
v_call: TRBV5-4; j_call: TRBJ1-1; cdr3_aa: CASSLGSTEAFF
v_call: TRBV7-9; j_call: NA; cdr3_aa: CASSLTSSYEQYF
v_call: TRBV5-1; j_call: TRBJ2-1; cdr3_aa: CASSPGLAGGFNEQFF
v_call: TRBV2; j_call: TRBJ1-2; cdr3_aa: CASSGDINYGYTF
v_call: TRBV9; j_call: NA; cdr3_aa: CASSVGRQGVYEQYF
v_call: TRBV4-3; j_call: TRBJ1-4; cdr3_aa: CASSDSGYEKLFF
v_call: TRBV7-6; j_call: TRBJ2-3; cdr3_aa: CASSLDTGTQYF
v_call: TRBV4-1; j_call: TRBJ2-2; cdr3_aa: CASNPYRTGGTGELFF
v_call: TRBV19; j_call: TRBJ2-7; cdr3_aa: CASSTQGLPLLYEQYF
v_call: TRBV18; j_call: TRBJ2-7; cdr3_aa: CASSPFRQGAYEQYF
v_call: TRBV27; j_call: TRBJ1-2; cdr3_aa: CASSTGQGGYTF
v_call: TRBV5-1; j_call: TRBJ1-2; cdr3_aa: CASGDRKYGYTF
v_call: TRBV9; j_call: TRBJ1-6; cdr3_aa: CASGTGVYALHF
v_call: TRBV5-4; j_call: TRBJ2-3; cdr3_aa: CASSLELAGLSDTQYF
v_call: TRBV5-1; j_call: TRBJ1-2; cdr3_aa: CASSLETGVGYTF
v_call: TRBV6-5; j_call: TRBJ1-2; cdr3_aa: CASSRQGVDGYTF
v_call: TRBV2; j_call: TRBJ2-3; cdr3_aa: CASRGTGGTDTQYF
v_call: TRBV11-2; j_call: TRBJ2-4; cdr3_aa: CASSHIKGGTAKNIQYF
v_call: TRBV5-1; j_call: TRBJ1-2; cdr3_aa: CASSLISGRDNYGYTF
v_call: TRBV10-3; j_call: TRBJ1-6; cdr3_aa: CATAGTGTSSPLHF
v_call: TRBV11-2; j_call: TRBJ1-1; cdr3_aa: CASSLALGGNTEAFF
v_call: TRBV7-8; j_call: TRBJ2-7; cdr3_aa: CASSSSGREQYF
v_call: TRBV7-2; j_call: TRBJ1-5; cdr3_aa: CASSYQGIGQPQHF
v_call: TRBV4-2; j_call: TRBJ2-7; cdr3_aa: CASSQDGFSGQGAYEQYF
v_call: TRBV5-1; j_call: TRBJ2-7; cdr3_aa: CASSRGTSGDLSYEQYF
v_call: TRBV5-1; j_call: TRBJ1-2; cdr3_aa: CASSLSGGRSDGYTF
v_call: TRBV4-1; j_call: TRBJ2-7; cdr3_aa: CASRDPGNSYEQYF
v_call: TRBV2; j_call: TRBJ2-5; cdr3_aa: CASNPKKGLAEPWWSETQYF
v_call: TRBV6-4; j_call: TRBJ2-3; cdr3_aa: CASSYGTGPDTQYF
v_call: TRBV27; j_call: TRBJ1-2; cdr3_aa: CATSYGQGGYYGYTF
v_call: TRBV7-2; j_call: TRBJ1-2; cdr3_aa: CASSWGGGGRGGYTF
v_call: TRBV6-1; j_call: TRBJ2-7; cdr3_aa: CASSGQGDYEQYF
v_call: TRBV7-2; j_call: TRBJ2-1; cdr3_aa: CASSPLPKRGEQFF
v_call: TRBV2; j_call: TRBJ1-4; cdr3_aa: CASSPPAGQGIATNEKLFF
v_call: TRBV7-9; j_call: TRBJ2-1; cdr3_aa: CASSGAGQWEQFF
v_call: TRBV12-5; j_call: TRBJ1-2; cdr3_aa: CASGFITYGYTF
v_call: TRBV30; j_call: TRBJ2-3; cdr3_aa: CAWSTVIPTQYF
v_call: TRBV20-1; j_call: TRBJ1-1; cdr3_aa: CSAQGGTEAFF
v_call: TRBV5-1; j_call: TRBJ2-2; cdr3_aa: CASSSIGQGVNTGELFF